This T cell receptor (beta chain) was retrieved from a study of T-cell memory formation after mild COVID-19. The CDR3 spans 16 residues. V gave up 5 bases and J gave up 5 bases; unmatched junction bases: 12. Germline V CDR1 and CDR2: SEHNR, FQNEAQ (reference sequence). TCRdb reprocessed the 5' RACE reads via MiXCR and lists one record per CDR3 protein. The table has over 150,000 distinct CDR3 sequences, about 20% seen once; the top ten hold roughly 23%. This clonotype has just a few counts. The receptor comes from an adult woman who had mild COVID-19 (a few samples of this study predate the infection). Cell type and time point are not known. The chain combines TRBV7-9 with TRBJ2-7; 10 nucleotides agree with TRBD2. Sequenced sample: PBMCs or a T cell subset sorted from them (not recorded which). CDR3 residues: CASSPRASGSTHEQYF. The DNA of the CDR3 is TGTGCCAGCAGCCCCCGGGCTAGCGGGAGTACCCACGAGCAGTACTTC.